These 29 T cell receptor beta chains originate from one sample sequenced in a study of cytomegalovirus exposure and HLA in healthy donors. Amplification used 60 Vbeta primers and 13 Jbeta primers. Using immunoSEQ multiplex PCR, the repertoire was profiled, and TCRdb retains in-frame clones only, with some absent. The data hold roughly 200,000 clones, with over 70% observed a single time. The material sequenced was PBMCs. All receptors derive from a boy aged 2 to 9 in good health and CMV-seronegative.

This chain uses TRBV30 with TRBJ1-3; D possibly corresponds to TRBD1 (5 bases). Germline V gene sequence: CDR1 GTSNPN, CDR2 SVGIG (reference sequence). The CDR3 spans 14 residues. Between the trimmed V and J ends, which lost 5 bases and 2 bases, there was a span of 13 bases. The CDR3 DNA is TGTGCCTGGGAGAACCAGGGAACTGGAAACACCATATATTTT. Protein: CAWENQGTGNTIYF.

J is TRBJ1-5 and V is TRBV25-1, with D uncertain. The germline CDR1 and CDR2 sequences are MGHDK and SYGVNS. CDR3 length equals 16 residues. Trimming stripped 1 base from V and 0 bases from J, with 10 bases between. CDR3 sequence reads: CASSEWPGLSNQPQHF. CDR3 nucleotides: TGTGCCAGCAGTGAATGGCCAGGCCTTAGCAATCAGCCCCAGCATTTT.

The chain combines TRBV5-1 with TRBJ2-2, with 7 bases matching TRBD2. The CDR3 consists of 17 residues. The germline CDR1 and CDR2 sequences are SGHRS and YFSETQ. Trimming cost V 4 bases and J 4 bases; bases outside gene matches: 13. CDR3 amino acids: CASSALARERGTGELFF. Here the CDR3 DNA reads TGCGCCAGCAGCGCGTTAGCCAGGGAGCGGGGCACCGGGGAGCTGTTTTTT.

This clone came up once. The V call is TRBV19, the J call TRBJ2-5; TRBD1 matches 9 bases. The trim removed 1 base at V and 0 bases at J, leaving 3 bases unmatched. Germline values: CDR1 LNHDA, CDR2 SQIVND (reference sequence). There are 16 residues in the CDR3. CDR3 sequence reads: CASSIGGQGYQETQYF. In nucleotides, the CDR3 is TGTGCCAGTAGTATAGGTGGACAGGGGTACCAAGAGACCCAGTACTTC.

This clone was counted between two and nine times. V is TRBV12-5 and J is TRBJ2-1; no clear D. The germline V gene has CDR1 LGHNT and CDR2 FRNRAP. Trimming shortened V by 8 bases and J by 6 bases, and 5 bases separated the two germline ends. There are 10 residues in the CDR3. The CDR3 spells CASSSNEQFF. In DNA, the CDR3 is TGTGCTAGTTCTAGCAATGAGCAGTTCTTC.

The chain carries TRBV11-3 and TRBJ1-1; D unclear. Germline V gives CDR1 SGHNT, CDR2 YENEEA. The CDR3 covers 13 residues. Deletions cut 5 bases from V and 6 bases from J, with 13 bases between. The CDR3 loop is CASSQLAGSEAFF. DNA of the CDR3: TGTGCCAGCAGCCAACTGGCGGGGTCTGAAGCTTTCTTT.

This chain's CDR3 is CASSKVVQAGPQHF. The DNA for the CDR3 is TGTGCCAGCAGCAAAGTGGTACAGGCCGGGCCCCAGCATTTT. The chain links TRBV21-1 to TRBJ1-5; TRBD1, the table's D call, lacks a check against the DNA. TRBV21-1 corresponds to a pseudogene. This CDR3 comprises 14 residues.

This chain uses TRBV7-8 with TRBJ2-7; possible D gene TRBD1, 6 bases. V lost 2 bases and J 9 bases, leaving 20 bases between the germline ends. The CDR3 is 15 amino acids. Germline CDR1 reads SGHVS; CDR2 reads FQNEAQ. The CDR3 region is CASSLKRTVGDGQYF. CDR3 coding DNA: TGTGCCAGCAGCTTAAAAAGGACAGTGGGGGACGGGCAGTACTTC.

This clone was counted a single time. J is TRBJ1-6 and V is TRBV11-2; 7 bases align to TRBD1. The CDR3 runs to 15 residues. The V and J ends lost 3 bases and 7 bases, in that order; junction bases with no gene match: 6. Germline CDR1 SGHAT, CDR2 FQNNGV. CDR3 sequence (DNA): TGTGCCAGCAGCTTTGGCAGGGGGTTGAATTCACCCCTCCACTTT. Its protein is CASSFGRGLNSPLHF.

The J gene is TRBJ2-5, the V gene TRBV11-2; tentative D call: TRBD2 (5 bases). The CDR3 runs to 12 residues. V lost 8 bases, J lost 1 base, and 8 bases lay in between. Per the germline V gene, CDR1 is SGHAT and CDR2 is FQNNGV. CDR3 sequence (DNA): TGTGCCAGCGGAACTAGCCAAGAGACCCAGTACTTC. Translated, it gives CASGTSQETQYF.

The rearrangement joins TRBV4-1 to TRBJ1-4, with D unresolved. V was trimmed by 0 bases and J by 7 bases, leaving 18 bases between them. The CDR3 has 17 amino acids. Germline V gives CDR1 MGHRA, CDR2 YSYEKL. The DNA of the CDR3 is TGCGCCAGCAGCCAAGATATGTTGGCAGGTTATAGTGAAAAACTGTTTTTT. This gives the protein CASSQDMLAGYSEKLFF.

The gene calls are TRBV7-8 and TRBJ2-7, with a tentative D call TRBD2 (6 bases). Trimming shortened V by 0 bases and J by 4 bases, and 19 bases separated the two germline ends. The CDR3 is 17 amino acids. Germline values: CDR1 SGHVS, CDR2 FQNEAQ. The DNA for the CDR3 is TGTGCCAGCAGCTTAGCGCGGAGGGCTGGGGAGTGGTACGAGCAGTACTTC. Translated: CASSLARRAGEWYEQYF.

The table lists this clone with a few counts. The V gene is TRBV6-1, the J gene TRBJ1-4; D is undetermined. This CDR3 spans 14 amino acids. V shed 6 bases and J shed 4 bases, with 12 bases lying between them. The germline gives CDR1 MNHNS, CDR2 SASEGT. The CDR3 nucleotides are TGTGCCAGCAGCAGTTACGGGGATAATGAAAAACTGTTTTTT. This sequence encodes CASSSYGDNEKLFF.

The chain couples TRBV7-3 to TRBJ1-5, with D perhaps TRBD1 (6 bases). Germline assignment: CDR1 SGHTA and CDR2 FQGTGA. Between the trimmed V and J ends, which lost 4 bases and 5 bases, there was a span of 15 bases. The CDR3 consists of 15 residues. The CDR3 nucleotides are TGTGCCAGCAGCTCCGAGGACAGTACCGATCAGCCCCAGCATTTT. Its protein product is CASSSEDSTDQPQHF.

V and J are TRBV7-9 and TRBJ1-1; D perhaps matches TRBD1 (5 bases). Germline assignment: CDR1 SEHNR and CDR2 FQNEAQ (reference sequence). This CDR3 spans 16 amino acids. Trimming shortened V by 1 base and J by 0 bases, and 12 bases separated the two germline ends. CDR3 residues: CASSLVQGYMNTEAFF. Here the CDR3 DNA reads TGTGCCAGCAGCTTAGTGCAGGGATATATGAACACTGAAGCTTTCTTT. Full variable domain (missing parts from reference TRBV7-9 and TRBJ1-1): DTGVSQNPRHKITKRGQNVTFRCDPISEHNRLYWYRQTLGQGPEFLTYFQNEAQLEKSRLLSDRFSAERPKGSFSTLEIQRTEQGDSAMYLCASSLVQGYMNTEAFFGQGTRLTVV.

The chain carries TRBV10-1 and TRBJ2-3; 8 bases line up with TRBD2. V lost 2 bases and J lost 5; bases outside the gene matches: 6. Per the germline V gene, CDR1 is WNHNN and CDR2 is SYGVQD (reference sequence). The CDR3 extends over 15 amino acids. CDR3 protein: CASSETGTSKDTQYF. The CDR3 nucleotides are TGCGCCAGCAGTGAGACCGGGACTAGTAAAGATACGCAGTATTTT.

The V call is TRBV19, the J call TRBJ2-3, with 10 bases aligning to TRBD1. Trimming at V came to 4 bases and at J to 3 bases, leaving 4 bases not matched to a gene. CDR3 size: 15 residues. CDR1 LNHDA and CDR2 SQIVND come from the germline V gene (reference sequence). The CDR3 region is CASSTWTGGTDTQYF. The CDR3 DNA reads TGTGCCAGTAGTACTTGGACAGGGGGGACAGATACGCAGTATTTT.

V gene TRBV5-4 combines with J gene TRBJ1-5, with 10 bases identical to TRBD1. V shed 3 bases and J 7 bases; nucleotides not matched to a gene: 7. Germline V lookup: CDR1 SGHNT, CDR2 YYREEE (reference sequence). This CDR3 is 15 amino acids long. Here the CDR3 reads CASSYGTGEGQPQHF. The CDR3 DNA is TGTGCCAGCAGCTATGGGACAGGGGAAGGACAGCCCCAGCATTTT. The whole variable domain, remainder taken from reference TRBV5-4 and TRBJ1-5, is ETGVTQSPTHLIKTRGQQVTLRCSSQSGHNTVSWYQQALGQGPQFIFQYYREEENGRGNFPPRFSGLQFPNYSSELNVNALELDDSALYLCASSYGTGEGQPQHFGDGTRLSIL.

This clone was found once. The CDR3 DNA is TGTGCCAGCAGCTTAGCGGCGGAGGACAATGAGCAGTTCTTC. This gives the protein CASSLAAEDNEQFF. V usage is TRBV7-6 and J usage is TRBJ2-1, with D perhaps matching TRBD2 (5 bases). V dropped 0 bases and J dropped 5 bases, with 8 bases sitting between them. Germline V CDR1 and CDR2: SGHVS, FNYEAQ. The CDR3 extends over 14 amino acids.

The chain carries TRBV4-1 and TRBJ1-3; no clear D. The length of the CDR3 is 13 residues. The V end was cut by 6 bases, the J end by 2 bases, with 8 bases between. From germline, CDR1 is MGHRA and CDR2 YSYEKL. The CDR3 region is CASSPLTGNTIYF. DNA of the CDR3: TGCGCCAGCAGTCCCCTTACTGGAAACACCATATATTTT.

The V gene is TRBV5-4, the J gene TRBJ2-5; 8 nucleotides agree with TRBD1. This CDR3 contains 15 residues. V lost 0 bases to trimming and J lost 2 bases; unmatched junction nucleotides: 3. Germline V lookup: CDR1 SGHNT, CDR2 YYREEE (reference sequence). The CDR3 bases are TGTGCCAGCAGCTTGGTAGGGGACAGGCAAGAGACCCAGTACTTC. This gives the protein CASSLVGDRQETQYF.

This clone was counted a single time. V gene TRBV14 combines with J gene TRBJ2-3; D ambiguous. Germline V CDR1 and CDR2: SGHDN, FVKESK. The CDR3 runs 11 residues. Trimming stripped 5 bases from V and 3 bases from J, with 3 bases between. CDR3 protein: CASSYTDTQYF. In DNA, the CDR3 is TGTGCCAGCAGCTATACAGATACGCAGTATTTT.

The chain uses TRBV5-1 and TRBJ1-2; no clear D. This CDR3 is built from 14 residues. Trimming pared 5 bases from V and 1 base from J, leaving 12 bases between. Per the germline V gene, CDR1 is SGHRS and CDR2 is YFSETQ. CDR3 amino acids: CASSPAGHNYGYTF. The CDR3 DNA reads TGCGCCAGCAGTCCGGCGGGCCATAACTATGGCTACACCTTC. Together with reference TRBV5-1 and TRBJ1-2, the CDR3 gives the full variable domain: KAGVTQTPRYLIKTRGQQVTLSCSPISGHRSVSWYQQTPGQGLQFLFEYFSETQRNKGNFPGRFSGRQFSNSRSEMNVSTLELGDSALYLCASSPAGHNYGYTFGSGTRLTVV.

This rearrangement joins TRBV20-1 to TRBJ2-3; a possible D gene is TRBD1 (5 bases). The germline V and J ends were trimmed by 7 bases and 4 bases, with 6 bases remaining between them. CDR3 length equals 10 residues. The germline CDR1 and CDR2 sequences are DFQATT and SNEGSKA (reference sequence). Written as DNA, the CDR3 is TGCAGTGTAGGGGCAGATACGCAGTATTTT. Translating it yields CSVGADTQYF.

V and J are TRBV27 and TRBJ2-3; D is possibly TRBD1 (5 bases). This CDR3 contains 15 residues. Germline V CDR1 and CDR2: MNHEY, SMNVEV (reference sequence). V lost 4 bases to trimming and J lost 1 base, with 12 bases between them. CDR3 nucleotides: TGTGCCAGCAGTTCCACAGGACCCGGCACAGATACGCAGTATTTT. Translated: CASSSTGPGTDTQYF.

Remarks on this clone: Its ends do not fully match the called genes, so a read error is possible. The chain uses TRBV7-7 and TRBJ2-2; 11 nucleotides match TRBD2. This CDR3 has 17 residues. Germline V gene sequence: CDR1 SSHAT, CDR2 FNYEAQ (reference sequence). The CDR3: CASSLSGGAGRTGELFF. CDR3 sequence (DNA): TGTGCTAGCAGCCTTAGCGGGGGGGCCGGTCGCACCGGGGAGCTGTTTTTT.

This sequence joins TRBV30 and TRBJ2-3; D unresolved. This CDR3 is built from 12 residues. Per germline, CDR1 GTSNPN and CDR2 SVGIG (reference sequence). V gave up 3 bases and J gave up 1 base, with 5 bases separating them. The DNA for the CDR3 is TGTGCCTGGAGCGAGGGCACAGATACGCAGTATTTT. Protein product: CAWSEGTDTQYF.

The rearrangement uses TRBV5-1 and TRBJ2-5; 7 bases line up with TRBD2. Trimming at V came to 5 bases and at J to 3 bases, leaving 1 base not matched to a gene. The germline gives CDR1 SGHRS, CDR2 YFSETQ. The CDR3 totals 12 residues. The CDR3 DNA sequence: TGCGCCAGCAGACGGGGGGAAGAGACCCAGTACTTC. Translated: CASRRGEETQYF.

The genes are TRBV6-1 and TRBJ2-5, with 8 bases fitting TRBD1. The CDR3 runs to 13 residues. The ends lost 10 bases at V and 2 bases at J; junction bases unmatched: 6. Germline CDR1 reads MNHNS; CDR2 reads SASEGT. The CDR3 nucleotides are TGTGCCACCGAGGACAGGGAGCAAGAGACCCAGTACTTC. It codes for CATEDREQETQYF.